A single T cell receptor (beta chain) is shown here with its context. Researchers sorted participants into cohorts using their self-reported clinical history. The data were obtained in a study of blood T cell repertoires in COVID-19. Whole-study context: The cDNA or gDNA used as material had been derived from T cells, B-cell-depleted T cells, or PBMCs.

CDR1 and CDR2 (germline): KGHDR, SFDVKD. The CDR3 consists of 12 residues. V was clipped by 3 bases and J by 6 bases, with 6 bases between them. Original data processing: By means of reference gene primer amplification, nucleated cell counts were estimated. Here immunoSEQ multiplex PCR was the method, and the copy in TCRdb shows in-frame clones only, minus some. That table supplies the V and J calls and clone size; D and trimming were determined from the DNA. Of some 230,000 clones listed, 82% were seen once; the top ten hold approximately 16%. The genes are TRBV24-1 and TRBJ2-3; D not resolved. This receptor was taken from a man aged 40-55 years who had recovered from COVID-19. The sequenced sample was PBMCs or T cells enriched from blood (not recorded which). CDR3: CATSDSQDTQYF. CDR3 DNA: TGTGCCACCAGTGATAGTCAGGATACGCAGTATTTT.